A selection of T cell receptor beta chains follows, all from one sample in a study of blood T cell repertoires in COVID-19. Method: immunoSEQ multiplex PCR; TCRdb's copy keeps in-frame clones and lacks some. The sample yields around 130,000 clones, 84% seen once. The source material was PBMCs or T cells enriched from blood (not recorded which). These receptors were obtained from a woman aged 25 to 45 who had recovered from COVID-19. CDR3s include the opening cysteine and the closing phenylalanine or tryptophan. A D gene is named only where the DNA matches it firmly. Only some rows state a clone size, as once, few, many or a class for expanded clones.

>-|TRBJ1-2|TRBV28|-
CASSPRPLAVNYGYTF
TGTGCCAGCAGTCCACGGCCCCTGGCGGTCAACTATGGCTACACCTTC
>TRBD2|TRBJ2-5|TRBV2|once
CASSEANGSGIGETQYF
TGTGCCAGCAGTGAAGCAAACGGGAGCGGGATAGGAGAGACCCAGTACTTC
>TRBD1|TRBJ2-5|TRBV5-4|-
CASSLGGPWTGGETQYF
TGTGCCAGCAGCTTGGGAGGTCCTTGGACAGGGGGAGAGACCCAGTACTTC
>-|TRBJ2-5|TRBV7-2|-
CASSLAGRKETQYF
TGTGCCAGCAGCTTAGCGGGGCGGAAAGAGACCCAGTACTTC
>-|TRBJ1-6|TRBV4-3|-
CASSQGLEDSPLHF
TGCGCCAGCAGCCAAGGGCTAGAGGATTCACCCCTCCACTTT
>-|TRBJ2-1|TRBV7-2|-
CASSSTGPSYNEQFF
TGTGCCAGCAGCTCGACAGGTCCCTCCTACAATGAGCAGTTCTTC
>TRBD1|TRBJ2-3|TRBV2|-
CASSEARGRADTQYF
TGTGCCAGCAGTGAAGCGAGGGGGCGCGCAGATACGCAGTATTTT
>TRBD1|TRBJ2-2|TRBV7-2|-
CASSWDRGATRELFF
TGTGCCAGCAGCTGGGACAGGGGGGCCACGAGGGAGCTGTTTTTT
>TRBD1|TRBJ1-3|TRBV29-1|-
CSVGTGSGNTIYF
TGCAGCGTCGGGACAGGGTCTGGAAACACCATATATTTT
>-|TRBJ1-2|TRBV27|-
CASSRQAFDGYTF
TGTGCCAGCAGCAGACAGGCCTTCGACGGCTACACCTTC
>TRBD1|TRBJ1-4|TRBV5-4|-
CASSLEGTGEKLFF
TGTGCCAGCAGCTTGGAAGGGACAGGTGAAAAACTGTTTTTT
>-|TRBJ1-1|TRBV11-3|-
CASSLGALTGDTEAFF
TGTGCCAGCAGCTTAGGGGCCCTGACAGGAGACACTGAAGCTTTCTTT
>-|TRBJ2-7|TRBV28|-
CASSLAGIAGSEQYF
TGTGCCAGCAGTTTAGCGGGAATAGCCGGTTCCGAGCAGTACTTC
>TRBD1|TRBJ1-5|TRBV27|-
CASSPASDRGGYSNQPQHF
TGTGCCAGCAGTCCAGCATCGGACAGGGGGGGATATAGCAATCAGCCCCAGCATTTT
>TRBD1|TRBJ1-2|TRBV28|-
CASSTGQGAGYTF
TGTGCCAGCAGTACTGGACAGGGGGCAGGCTACACCTTC
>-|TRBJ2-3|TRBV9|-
CARGGQGTDTQYF
TGTGCCAGGGGAGGACAGGGCACAGATACGCAGTATTTT
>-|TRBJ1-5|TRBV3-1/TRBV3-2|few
CASSQVAGQPQHF
TGTGCCAGCAGCCAAGTGGCGGGTCAGCCCCAGCATTTT
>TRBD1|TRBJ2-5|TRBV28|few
CASSLLTFRTGEETQYF
TGTGCCAGCAGTTTACTCACCTTTAGGACAGGGGAAGAGACCCAGTACTTC
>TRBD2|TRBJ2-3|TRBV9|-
CASSVSSGRGPVGTDTQYF
TGTGCCAGCAGCGTTTCGAGCGGGAGAGGACCGGTGGGGACAGATACGCAGTATTTT
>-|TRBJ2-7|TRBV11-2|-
CASSRQTGYEQYF
TGTGCCAGCAGCCGCCAGACAGGTTACGAGCAGTACTTC
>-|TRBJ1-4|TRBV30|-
CACPHVETNEKLFF
TGTGCCTGCCCCCACGTAGAGACTAATGAAAAACTGTTTTTT
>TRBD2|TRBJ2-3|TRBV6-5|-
CASSWTSPYTDTQYF
TGTGCCAGCAGTTGGACTAGCCCCTACACAGATACGCAGTATTTT
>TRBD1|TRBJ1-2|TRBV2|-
CATERYRGPGYTF
TGTGCCACAGAGCGTTACAGGGGACCGGGCTACACCTTC
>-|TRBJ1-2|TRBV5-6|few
CASSLTGTNANYGYTF
TGTGCCAGCAGCTTAACCGGGACAAATGCTAACTATGGCTACACCTTC
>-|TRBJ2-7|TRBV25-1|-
CARRSGDAEQYF
TGTGCCAGGCGCTCGGGGGACGCTGAGCAGTACTTC
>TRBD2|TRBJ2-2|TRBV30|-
CAQTGGAGGPNTGELFF
TGTGCTCAGACCGGGGGAGCGGGAGGGCCGAACACCGGGGAGCTGTTTTTT
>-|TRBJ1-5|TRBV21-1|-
CASSKGFRGYSNQPQHF
TGTGCCAGCAGCAAAGGTTTCAGGGGATATAGCAATCAGCCCCAGCATTTT
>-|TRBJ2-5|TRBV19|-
CASSGGGQRGETQYF
TGTGCCAGCAGCGGAGGTGGACAGCGGGGAGAGACCCAGTACTTC
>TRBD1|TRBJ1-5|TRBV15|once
CATSSLTGGDQPQHF
TGTGCCACCAGCAGTCTTACAGGGGGCGATCAGCCCCAGCATTTT
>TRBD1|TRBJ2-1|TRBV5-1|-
CASTVTGDSYNEQFF
TGCGCCAGCACGGTAACAGGGGATAGCTACAATGAGCAGTTCTTC
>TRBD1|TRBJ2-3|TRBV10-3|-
CASGTDSTDTQYF
TGTGCCAGTGGGACAGACTCCACAGATACGCAGTATTTT
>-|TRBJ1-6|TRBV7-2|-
CASSLERGQLGSPLHF
TGTGCCAGCAGCTTAGAAAGGGGCCAGTTAGGTTCACCCCTCCACTTT
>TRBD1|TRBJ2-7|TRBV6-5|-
CASSVRTGYEQYF
TGTGCCAGCAGCGTCCGGACAGGCTACGAGCAGTACTTC
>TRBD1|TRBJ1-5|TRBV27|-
CASSWDRGTQPQHF
TGTGCCAGCAGTTGGGACAGGGGCACTCAGCCCCAGCATTTT
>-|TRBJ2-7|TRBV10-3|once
CAIGRPDGTYEQYF
TGTGCCATCGGGAGACCGGACGGGACCTACGAGCAGTACTTC
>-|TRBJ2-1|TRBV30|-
CAWTGTRGNEQFF
TGTGCCTGGACCGGAACCCGGGGCAATGAGCAGTTCTTC
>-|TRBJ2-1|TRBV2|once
CASRTPGRKGDEQFF
TGTGCCAGCAGGACCCCCGGCCGAAAGGGGGATGAGCAGTTCTTC
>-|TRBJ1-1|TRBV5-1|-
CASSLVPGGTSEAFF
TGCGCCAGCAGCTTGGTACCCGGGGGGACCTCTGAAGCTTTCTTT
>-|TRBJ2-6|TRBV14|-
CASSLWGAGANVLTF
TGTGCCAGCAGTCTTTGGGGGGCTGGGGCCAACGTCCTGACTTTC
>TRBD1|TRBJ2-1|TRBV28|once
CASSHPGTGGWNEQFF
TGTGCCAGCAGTCACCCCGGGACAGGGGGATGGAATGAGCAGTTCTTC
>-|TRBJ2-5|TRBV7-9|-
CASSLQGTQYF
TGTGCCAGCAGCTTACAGGGGACCCAGTACTTC
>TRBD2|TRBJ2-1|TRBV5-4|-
CASSSGTSGRINEQFF
TGTGCCAGCAGCAGTGGGACTAGCGGGAGGATCAATGAGCAGTTCTTC
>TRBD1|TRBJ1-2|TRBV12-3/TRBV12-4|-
CASSLRGGVGYTF
TGTGCCAGCAGTTTACGAGGGGGCGTTGGCTACACCTTC
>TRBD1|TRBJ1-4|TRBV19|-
CASRAGGNYEKLFF
TGTGCCAGTAGGGCAGGGGGTAATTATGAAAAACTGTTTTTT
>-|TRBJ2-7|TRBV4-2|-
CASSQDWSGEQYF
TGTGCCAGCAGCCAAGACTGGTCCGGGGAGCAGTACTTC
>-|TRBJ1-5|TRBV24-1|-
CATSDRTGGNQPQHF
TGTGCCACCAGTGATCGGACGGGGGGCAATCAGCCCCAGCATTTT